Presented here are 18 T cell receptor beta chains from one specimen sequenced in a study of neurological immune-mediated disorders. TCRdb reprocessed the 5' RACE reads via MiXCR and lists one record per CDR3 protein. Of tens of thousands of distinct CDR3 sequences in the sample, less than 5.5% were seen once. Sequenced input: PBMCs. The receptor source for this set is a man younger than 30 with multiple sclerosis.

This clonotype has just a few counts. The chain employs TRBV18 and TRBJ2-7, with D possibly TRBD2 on 6 matching bases. This CDR3 contains 14 residues. V shed 3 bases and J shed 2 bases, with 11 bases lying between them. Germline CDR1 reads KGHSH; CDR2 reads LQKENI. The CDR3 DNA is TGTGCCAGCTCACCCAGCGGGTCCGCCTACGAGCAGTACTTC. Amino acids: CASSPSGSAYEQYF.

The table lists this clonotype with many counts. The chain carries TRBV20-1 and TRBJ2-4; the match to TRBD2 covers 12 bases. Germline V lookup: CDR1 DFQATT, CDR2 SNEGSKA (reference sequence). This CDR3 is 15 amino acids long. Germline trimming cut 1 base from V and 8 bases from J; bases unmatched to any gene: 6. CDR3 in amino acids: CSARAASGGGHIQYF. In nucleotides, the CDR3 is TGCAGTGCTAGAGCGGCTAGCGGGGGGGGTCACATTCAGTACTTC.

To note about this clonotype: Germline and junction disagree at one end, which may indicate a read error. The rearrangement links TRBV7-2 to TRBJ1-5, with D hard to call. Germline V gene lookup returns CDR1 SGHTA and CDR2 FQGNSA. The CDR3 is 15 residues long. In nucleotides, the CDR3 is TGTGCCAGCAGCTTACGGTCTGGAGACAATCAGCCCCAGAATTTT. Its protein is CASSLRSGDNQPQNF.

CDR3 protein: CSARGGRGTITDTQYF. The CDR3 DNA sequence: TGCAGTGCTAGAGGAGGCAGGGGGACAATCACAGATACGCAGTATTTT. V is TRBV20-1 and J is TRBJ2-3, with 7 bases aligning to TRBD1. The J segment lost 2 bases and the V segment lost 1 base, leaving 9 bases of the junction unmatched. From germline, CDR1 is DFQATT and CDR2 SNEGSKA (reference sequence). This CDR3 has 16 amino acids.

This clonotype was picked up many times. The rearrangement joins TRBV12-3 or TRBV12-4 to TRBJ1-1; D remains unclear. V was shortened by 3 bases and J by 4 bases, with 3 bases between the two germline ends. This CDR3 has 11 amino acids. CDR3: CASSFGTEAFF. The CDR3 DNA follows: TGTGCCAGCAGTTTTGGCACTGAAGCTTTCTTT.

The table lists this clonotype with many counts. V gene TRBV5-1 combines with J gene TRBJ1-1; TRBD1 aligns across 8 bases. Germline loops: CDR1 SGHRS, CDR2 YFSETQ. V was pared by 4 bases and J by 4 bases, with 6 bases of the junction left unmatched. CDR3 length: 14 amino acids. The DNA for the CDR3 is TGCGCCAGCAGCGGTACAGGGGGTGGCACTGAAGCTTTCTTT. Its protein is CASSGTGGGTEAFF.

This clonotype was detected many times. The chain employs TRBV10-3 and TRBJ1-5, with D possibly TRBD1 on 5 matching bases. The CDR3 has 15 amino acids. V lost 6 bases and J lost 7, with 19 bases in between. Germline lookup yields CDR1 ENHRY and CDR2 SYGVKD. The chain's CDR3 is CAISPGAPAYQPQHF. CDR3 DNA sequence: TGTGCCATCAGCCCCGGGGCTCCGGCGTACCAGCCCCAGCATTTT.

Points on this clonotype: Germline is not matched at one junction end, which may reflect a read error. CDR3: CASSLGGAGNQPQNF. In DNA form, the CDR3 reads TGCGCCAGCAGCTTGGGGGGGGCTGGCAATCAGCCCCAGAATTTT. The chain carries TRBV5-1 and TRBJ1-5; tentatively, D is TRBD1 (6 bases). This CDR3 has 15 residues. Germline-derived CDR1 and CDR2 are SGHRS and YFSETQ. The whole variable domain, filled in from reference TRBV5-1 and TRBJ1-5, reads KAGVTQTPRYLIKTRGQQVTLSCSPISGHRSVSWYQQTPGQGLQFLFEYFSETQRNKGNFPGRFSGRQFSNSRSEMNVSTLELGDSALYLCASSLGGAGNQPQNFGDGTRLSIL.

This clonotype was counted many times. The V gene is TRBV12-3 or TRBV12-4, the J gene TRBJ2-7, with 7 bases lining up with TRBD1. After removal of 5 bases from V and 12 bases from J, the junction contained 10 bases not matched to a gene. The CDR3 consists of 12 residues. CDR3 sequence: CASSDPGQPRYF. Here the CDR3 DNA reads TGTGCCAGCAGTGACCCGGGACAGCCTCGGTACTTC.

Ten or more counts support this clonotype. This chain links TRBV4-3 with TRBJ1-2; maybe TRBD1 (6 bases). Trimming took 4 bases from V and 4 from J, leaving 10 bases between them. The length of the CDR3 is 13 residues. Germline CDR1 LGHNA, CDR2 YSLEER. CDR3 amino acids: CASSLHRAYGYTF. CDR3 bases: TGCGCCAGCAGCCTCCACAGGGCCTATGGCTACACCTTC.

This clonotype was counted many times. V and J are TRBV5-1 and TRBJ2-7; D ambiguous. Trimming shortened V by 0 bases and J by 7 bases, and 11 bases separated the two germline ends. Germline CDR1 and CDR2: SGHRS and YFSETQ. The CDR3 is 13 amino acids. The CDR3 here is CASSLASLGEQYF. CDR3 sequence (DNA): TGCGCCAGCAGCTTGGCCTCCCTTGGGGAGCAGTACTTC. The whole variable domain, filled in from reference TRBV5-1 and TRBJ2-7, reads KAGVTQTPRYLIKTRGQQVTLSCSPISGHRSVSWYQQTPGQGLQFLFEYFSETQRNKGNFPGRFSGRQFSNSRSEMNVSTLELGDSALYLCASSLASLGEQYFGPGTRLTVT.

This clonotype was counted at least ten times. V is TRBV7-2 and J is TRBJ2-3; perhaps TRBD2 as D (6 bases). The V end lost 1 base, the J end lost 9 bases, and 8 bases lay between the germline ends. Germline CDR1 and CDR2: SGHTA and FQGNSA. CDR3 length: 12 residues. CDR3 coding DNA: TGTGCCAGCAGCTTAGTGGAGGGCACGCAGTATTTT. Its protein is CASSLVEGTQYF. Full variable domain (remainder filled in from reference TRBV7-2 and TRBJ2-3): GAGVSQSPSNKVTEKGKDVELRCDPISGHTALYWYRQSLGQGLEFLIYFQGNSAPDKSGLPSDRFSAERTGGSVSTLTIQRTQQEDSAVYLCASSLVEGTQYFGPGTRLTVL.

This clonotype was seen only a few times. This chain uses TRBV7-2 with TRBJ1-1; 7 bases agree with TRBD1. With V trimmed by 5 bases and J by 7 bases, 7 bases remained unmatched. Per germline, CDR1 SGHTA and CDR2 FQGNSA. This CDR3 has 13 amino acids. CDR3 region: CASSRERGREAFF. CDR3 DNA sequence: TGTGCCAGCAGCCGAGAAAGGGGGCGTGAAGCTTTCTTT.

This clonotype has just a few counts. Germline and junction disagree at one end, which may indicate a read error. The chain recombines TRBV3-1 with TRBJ2-7, with TRBD2 matching over 14 bases. The CDR3 is 14 amino acids. The germline V gene has CDR1 LGHDT and CDR2 YNNKEL (reference sequence). The CDR3 reads CASSHGTSGRIRIF. CDR3 sequence (DNA): TGTGCCAGCAGCCATGGGACTAGCGGGAGAATTCGGATCTTC.

About this clonotype: With a much larger clone just one base away, this may be a read error. The chain is built from TRBV24-1 and TRBJ2-7; D ambiguous. The length of the CDR3 is 14 residues. V gave up 4 bases and J gave up 5 bases, with 14 bases separating them. The germline gives CDR1 KGHDR, CDR2 SFDVKD. The CDR3 DNA sequence: TGTGCCACCAGTGACGAGGAAAGGCCCCACGAGCAGTACTTC. Translated: CATSDEERPHEQYF.

This clonotype was observed many times. The chain recombines TRBV2 with TRBJ1-1, with TRBD1 as a possible D gene (6 bases). Germline lookup yields CDR1 SNHLY and CDR2 FYNNEI. This CDR3 has 11 residues. V lost 3 bases, J lost 7 bases, and 6 bases lay in between. CDR3 sequence reads: CASSEDSEAFF. The CDR3, as DNA: TGTGCCAGCAGTGAGGACAGTGAAGCTTTCTTT.

This clonotype appeared many times. V and J are TRBV20-1 and TRBJ2-1, with 8 bases identical to TRBD1. Germline V CDR1 and CDR2: DFQATT, SNEGSKA (reference sequence). With 0 bases clipped from V and 7 bases from J, the junction kept 11 bases outside the gene matches. The CDR3 runs 16 residues. The CDR3 DNA reads as TGCAGTGCTAGAGACCTGGACAGGGCTATAATGAATGAGCAGTTCTTC. As protein: CSARDLDRAIMNEQFF.

Many counts were recorded for this clonotype. The V gene is TRBV4-2, the J gene TRBJ1-1; a weak D match, TRBD1 (6 bases). The CDR3 runs to 13 residues. Germline values: CDR1 LGHNA, CDR2 YNFKEQ. Trimming shortened V by 1 base and J by 11 bases, and 14 bases separated the two germline ends. For the CDR3, the DNA is TGTGCCAGCAGCCAAGGGGGGGGCTCTGTGGCTTTCTTT. Translating gives CASSQGGGSVAFF.